The rows below give T cell receptor beta chains drawn from one sample of a study of OX40 agonist ivuxolimab in advanced cancers. Sequencing was performed with immunoSEQ multiplex PCR; in TCRdb, only in-frame clones are kept and a portion is missing. Of more than 55,000 clones listed, approximately 92% were seen once; the top ten hold 10% to 12%. This specimen consisted of CD4+ or CD8+ T cells sorted from blood, obtained in a trial of the OX40 agonist ivuxolimab. These receptors came from an adult with an advanced solid tumor such as melanoma, head and neck, liver or kidney cancer. CDR3s include the opening cysteine and the closing phenylalanine or tryptophan. The D gene is left open where the match is weak. Clone size, where shown, is once, few, many, or a class for clones that have expanded.

d_gene	v_gene	abundance	j_gene	CDR3nt	CDR3aa
TRBD1	TRBV2	NA	TRBJ2-7	TGTGCCAGCAGTTTTCCAGGGGGCGCCTACGAGCAGTACTTC	CASSFPGGAYEQYF
TRBD1	TRBV23-1	NA	TRBJ1-1	TGCGCCAGCAGCCTATATTTACAGGGGACGAACACTGAAGCTTTCTTT	CASSLYLQGTNTEAFF
NA	TRBV5-1	few	TRBJ2-2	TGCGCCAGCAGTTTGACTCCACAGGGCCGGGAGGACACCGGGGAGCTGTTTTTT	CASSLTPQGREDTGELFF
NA	TRBV11-1	NA	TRBJ1-1	TGTGCCAGCAGCCCGGGACGTAGGAACACTGAAGCTTTCTTT	CASSPGRRNTEAFF
TRBD1	TRBV29-1	once	TRBJ2-3	TGCAGCGTTCCTCCGGGACAGGGTTCAGATACGCAGTATTTT	CSVPPGQGSDTQYF
NA	TRBV9	NA	TRBJ1-3	TGTGCCAGCAGCGTAGATCGGTTAATTGGAAACACCATATATTTT	CASSVDRLIGNTIYF
TRBD1	TRBV27	NA	TRBJ1-5	TGTGCCAGCAGTCGACAGGGTCAGCCCCAGCATTTT	CASSRQGQPQHF
NA	TRBV5-4	NA	TRBJ2-7	TGTGCCAGCAGCTTGGGTTGGGTTTTGGCTGAGCAGTACTTC	CASSLGWVLAEQYF
TRBD1	TRBV7-9	NA	TRBJ1-4	TGTGCCAGCAGCGGCCGGGACAGGGGTGCAAAACTGTTTTTT	CASSGRDRGAKLFF
NA	TRBV19	NA	TRBJ2-5	TGTGCCAGTAGTATCCCGCCGCAAGAGACCCAGTACTTC	CASSIPPQETQYF
NA	TRBV7-2	once	TRBJ2-1	TGTGCCAGCAGCTTAAAGGGGGACTCCCGGATCGAGCAGTTCTTC	CASSLKGDSRIEQFF
NA	TRBV5-8	NA	TRBJ2-5	TGTGCCAGCAGCTTTTCAGGAGCTGGGGAGACCCAGTACTTC	CASSFSGAGETQYF
TRBD2	TRBV4-2	NA	TRBJ2-3	TGTGCCAGCAGCCAAGTGAGTGGGAGGGCCCCAGATACGCAGTATTTT	CASSQVSGRAPDTQYF
NA	TRBV5-6	NA	TRBJ1-1	TGTGCCAGCAGCTTGGATCGGGGCGGCGCTTTCTTT	CASSLDRGGAFF
NA	TRBV7-9	NA	TRBJ1-2	TGTGCCAGCAGCTGGGGAGGGGGGAACTATGGCTACACCTTC	CASSWGGGNYGYTF
NA	TRBV5-1	NA	TRBJ2-5	TGCGCCAGCAGCTGGGGGGACTTGGCAGAGACCCAGTACTTC	CASSWGDLAETQYF